The 27 T cell receptor beta chains reported below all come from one sample, sequenced in a study of blood T cell repertoires in COVID-19. The table came from immunoSEQ multiplex PCR; TCRdb's copy has only in-frame clones and leaves some out. The table lists 150,000 or so clones, roughly four fifths of them singletons. Sequenced sample: peripheral blood. These receptors were taken from a human donor in a cohort sampled during active COVID-19.

This chain joins TRBV4-3 and TRBJ1-4, with D unclear. The germline V gene encodes CDR1 LGHNA and CDR2 YSLEER. The CDR3 covers 14 residues. Trimming removed 2 bases from V and 7 bases from J, with 11 bases in between. CDR3 sequence (DNA): TGCGCCAGCAGCCAACAGGATGAGGGTGAAAAACTGTTTTTT. Translating it yields CASSQQDEGEKLFF.

The CDR3 DNA follows: TGCAGCGTTGAAGATAAAGGAGTTGTCTATGGCTACACCTTC. It codes for CSVEDKGVVYGYTF. The V gene is TRBV29-1, the J gene TRBJ1-2; no clear D gene. There are 14 residues in the CDR3. The germline V gene encodes CDR1 SQVTM and CDR2 ANQGSEA. Deletions cut 0 bases from V and 4 bases from J, with 12 bases between.

The chain carries TRBV11-2 and TRBJ1-2; D is possibly TRBD1 (6 bases). This CDR3 comprises 14 residues. Per germline, CDR1 SGHAT and CDR2 FQNNGV. Trimming shortened V by 2 bases and J by 2 bases, and 9 bases separated the two germline ends. The CDR3 here is CASSLQGPNYGYTF. CDR3 bases: TGTGCCAGCAGCTTACAGGGGCCAAACTATGGCTACACCTTC. The entire variable domain, with the rest obtained from reference TRBV11-2 and TRBJ1-2, is as follows: EAGVAQSPRYKIIEKRQSVAFWCNPISGHATLYWYQQILGQGPKLLIQFQNNGVVDDSQLPKDRFSAERLKGVDSTLKIQPAKLEDSAVYLCASSLQGPNYGYTFGSGTRLTVV.

The chain combines TRBV11-2 with TRBJ2-5; 16 bases fit TRBD2. The CDR3 has 17 residues. Germline loops: CDR1 SGHAT, CDR2 FQNNGV. Trimming cost V 5 bases and J 1 base; bases outside gene matches: 4. The CDR3 reads CASSRGLAGGAQETQYF. The CDR3, as DNA: TGTGCCAGCAGCCGGGGACTAGCGGGGGGGGCCCAAGAGACCCAGTACTTC.

This clone was seen a single time. The CDR3 DNA reads TGTGCCAGCAGCCCCTCCCTAGGGGACAGGGGGCTATTTTTCGGGGAGCTGTTTTTT. It codes for CASSPSLGDRGLFFGELFF. The chain has TRBV13 and TRBJ2-2; 12 positions match TRBD1. Germline-derived CDR1 and CDR2 are PRHDT and FYEKMQ (reference sequence). Unmatched junction bases numbered 17, after V lost 5 bases and J lost 7 bases. The CDR3 extends over 19 amino acids.

V usage is TRBV2 and J usage is TRBJ2-5; D is uncertain. Trimming stripped 3 bases from V and 1 base from J, with 15 bases between. Germline V gene sequence: CDR1 SNHLY, CDR2 FYNNEI. The CDR3 extends over 16 amino acids. CDR3 protein: CASSEAIQILQETQYF. CDR3 nucleotides: TGTGCCAGCAGTGAGGCTATACAGATACTCCAAGAGACCCAGTACTTC.

The gene calls are TRBV7-9 and TRBJ2-2; weak D call: TRBD1 (5 bases). Trimming pared 7 bases from V and 2 bases from J, leaving 11 bases between. The CDR3 totals 14 residues. Germline loops: CDR1 SEHNR, CDR2 FQNEAQ (reference sequence). This CDR3 reads CASIFGQNTGELFF. The DNA of the CDR3 is TGTGCCAGCATTTTTGGACAAAACACCGGGGAGCTGTTTTTT. The full variable domain, its missing parts supplied by reference TRBV7-9 and TRBJ2-2, is DTGVSQNPRHKITKRGQNVTFRCDPISEHNRLYWYRQTLGQGPEFLTYFQNEAQLEKSRLLSDRFSAERPKGSFSTLEIQRTEQGDSAMYLCASIFGQNTGELFFGEGSRLTVL.

The J gene is TRBJ2-6, the V gene TRBV4-3, with D maybe TRBD2 (6 bases). The V gene's germline CDR1 is LGHNA and CDR2 YSLEER. This CDR3 is 13 amino acids long. The V and J ends lost 5 bases and 4 bases respectively, with 6 bases between them. The CDR3 reads CASSAGGANVLTF. The CDR3 nucleotides are TGCGCCAGCAGCGCGGGGGGGGCCAACGTCCTGACTTTC.

The chain combines TRBV7-6 with TRBJ2-1, with 11 positions matching TRBD2. V lost 5 bases, J lost 5 bases, and 11 bases stayed unmatched. The CDR3 is 17 amino acids. Germline CDR1 and CDR2: SGHVS and FNYEAQ. CDR3 nucleotides: TGTGCCAGCAGCACACCGGGACTAGCGGCCCAAAACAATGAGCAGTTCTTC. Its translation is CASSTPGLAAQNNEQFF.

V usage is TRBV29-1 and J usage is TRBJ2-5, with TRBD1 identical over 9 bases. Germline CDR1 SQVTM, CDR2 ANQGSEA. This CDR3 spans 15 amino acids. The V segment lost 7 bases and the J segment 1 base; nucleotides outside the gene matches: 10. CDR3 residues: CSAPPGQGFQETQYF. CDR3 bases: TGCAGCGCCCCACCCGGACAGGGGTTCCAAGAGACCCAGTACTTC.

Written as DNA, the CDR3 is TGTGCCAGCTCACCCCGGTGGAACACTGAAGCTTTCTTT. Protein sequence: CASSPRWNTEAFF. The V gene is TRBV18, the J gene TRBJ1-1; D ambiguous. The CDR3 totals 13 residues. From germline, CDR1 is KGHSH and CDR2 LQKENI. Trimming pared 3 bases from V and 1 base from J, leaving 6 bases between.

The rearrangement uses TRBV11-2 and TRBJ2-7; 12 bases fit TRBD2. The germline gives CDR1 SGHAT, CDR2 FQNNGV. J gave up 7 bases and V 2 bases, and 3 bases lay outside the gene matches. The CDR3 consists of 14 residues. The CDR3 region is CASSLSGLAGEQYF. The CDR3 DNA is TGTGCCAGCAGCTTATCCGGACTAGCGGGGGAGCAGTACTTC.

V gene TRBV20-1 combines with J gene TRBJ1-6; a weak D match, TRBD1 (6 bases). V was clipped by 6 bases and J by 2 bases, with 17 bases between them. The CDR3 covers 16 residues. Looked up from germline, CDR1 is DFQATT and CDR2 is SNEGSKA (reference sequence). CDR3 residues: CSASLGGRTYNSPLHF. DNA for the CDR3: TGCAGTGCGAGTCTGGGGGGGCGCACCTATAATTCACCCCTCCACTTT.

This chain links TRBV6-5 with TRBJ2-5, with 12 bases identical to TRBD1. J gave up 4 bases and V 11 bases, and 11 bases lay outside the gene matches. This CDR3 comprises 15 residues. Germline V gene lookup returns CDR1 MNHEY and CDR2 SVGAGI. This CDR3 reads CAGSPGQGARETQYF. For the CDR3, the DNA is TGTGCCGGATCGCCGGGACAGGGGGCGCGAGAGACCCAGTACTTC.

This chain links TRBV9 with TRBJ1-4; TRBD1 agrees at 9 bases. The germline V gene encodes CDR1 SGDLS and CDR2 YYNGEE. V lost 2 bases, J lost 8 bases, and 7 bases stayed unmatched. The CDR3 spans 15 residues. This CDR3 reads CASSVRDREGEKLFF. The CDR3 DNA reads as TGTGCCAGCAGCGTCCGGGACAGGGAGGGGGAAAAACTGTTTTTT. The variable domain in full, completed from reference TRBV9 and TRBJ1-4, reads DSGVTQTPKHLITATGQRVTLRCSPRSGDLSVYWYQQSLDQGLQFLIQYYNGEERAKGNILERFSAQQFPDLHSELNLSSLELGDSALYFCASSVRDREGEKLFFGSGTQLSVL.

The table lists this clone with a few counts. The chain uses TRBV2 and TRBJ1-1; 7 positions agree with TRBD1. V was pared by 5 bases and J by 7 bases, with 4 bases of the junction left unmatched. Looked up from germline, CDR1 is SNHLY and CDR2 is FYNNEI. The CDR3 contains 12 residues. The CDR3 spells CASSSDRSEAFF. CDR3 sequence (DNA): TGTGCCAGCAGTTCGGACAGGAGTGAAGCTTTCTTT.

Written as DNA, the CDR3 is TGTGCCAGCAGTCCGGCTAGCGGGGTCTCAGATACGCAGTATTTT. This translates into CASSPASGVSDTQYF. The chain recombines TRBV28 with TRBJ2-3; 9 positions agree with TRBD2. The CDR3 is 15 amino acids. Germline V CDR1 and CDR2: MDHEN, SYDVKM. Losses at the gene ends were 5 bases for V and 4 bases for J; bases not matched to a gene: 7.

This clone appeared a few times. The rearrangement links TRBV7-8 to TRBJ2-2, with TRBD1 identical over 9 bases. The CDR3 loop spans 16 amino acids. Trimming cost V 4 bases and J 4 bases; bases outside gene matches: 7. The V gene's germline CDR1 is SGHVS and CDR2 FQNEAQ. The CDR3 sequence is CASSSTGTGRTGELFF. CDR3 in DNA: TGTGCCAGCAGCTCGACCGGGACAGGGCGCACCGGGGAGCTGTTTTTT.

This sequence joins TRBV20-1 and TRBJ2-1, with 9 bases aligning to TRBD2. Germline V gene lookup returns CDR1 DFQATT and CDR2 SNEGSKA (reference sequence). The V segment lost 3 bases and the J segment 3 bases; nucleotides outside the gene matches: 9. The CDR3 covers 16 residues. CDR3 nucleotide sequence: TGCAGTGCTAGTTCCCTAGCGGGATCAGTCTACAATGAGCAGTTCTTC. It encodes CSASSLAGSVYNEQFF.

The gene calls are TRBV11-1 and TRBJ2-1; D is uncertain. The CDR3 has 16 residues. The V end was cut by 3 bases, the J end by 0 bases, with 12 bases between. Germline V gene sequence: CDR1 SGHAT, CDR2 FQDESV (reference sequence). This chain's CDR3 is CASSFTLTGSYNEQFF. Here the CDR3 DNA reads TGTGCCAGCAGCTTTACCCTGACGGGCTCCTACAATGAGCAGTTCTTC.

The CDR3 is CASSYGQGLTNEKLFF. The DNA of the CDR3 is TGTGCCAGCAGTTACGGGCAGGGCCTCACTAATGAAAAACTGTTTTTT. V is TRBV6-5 and J is TRBJ1-4, with a possible D match to TRBD1 (5 bases). The germline CDR1 and CDR2 sequences are MNHEY and SVGAGI. The CDR3 loop spans 16 amino acids. Trimming cost V 2 bases and J 2 bases, with 12 bases left between them.

This clone has a single count. J is TRBJ2-3 and V is TRBV4-1; 7 nucleotides agree with TRBD1. The CDR3 loop spans 14 amino acids. Germline V CDR1 and CDR2: MGHRA, YSYEKL. Unmatched junction bases numbered 3, after V lost 2 bases and J lost 4 bases. Here the CDR3 reads CASSQSGQADTQYF. CDR3 sequence (DNA): TGCGCCAGCAGCCAATCCGGACAGGCAGATACGCAGTATTTT.

This chain links TRBV4-1 with TRBJ2-2; D is perhaps TRBD1 (5 bases). The CDR3 is 15 residues long. CDR1 is MGHRA and CDR2 is YSYEKL in the germline V gene. V was trimmed by 1 base and J by 5 bases, leaving 11 bases between them. The CDR3 bases are TGCGCCAGCAGCCAAGTTCAGGGAAAAACCGGGGAGCTGTTTTTT. Encoded protein: CASSQVQGKTGELFF.

This clone showed up just a few times. This sequence joins TRBV4-1 and TRBJ2-5; 9 bases fit TRBD2. After removal of 2 bases from V and 2 bases from J, the junction contained 6 bases not matched to a gene. This CDR3 has 16 residues. Germline lookup yields CDR1 MGHRA and CDR2 YSYEKL. CDR3 residues: CASSQLLAGGQETQYF. The CDR3 DNA reads as TGCGCCAGCAGCCAATTATTGGCGGGGGGGCAAGAGACCCAGTACTTC.

The chain couples TRBV7-2 to TRBJ2-3; 8 bases fit TRBD1. CDR3 size: 17 residues. The ends lost 0 bases at V and 8 bases at J; junction bases unmatched: 13. CDR1 and CDR2 (germline): SGHTA, FQGNSA. The CDR3 loop is CASSLASTMTGDVTQYF. The CDR3 region has the DNA TGTGCCAGCAGCTTAGCTTCGACTATGACAGGGGATGTTACGCAGTATTTT.

This clone has just one count. The gene calls are TRBV7-6 and TRBJ2-1; 9 nucleotides line up with TRBD2. V lost 1 base, J lost 5 bases, and 3 bases stayed unmatched. This CDR3 comprises 15 residues. Germline V gives CDR1 SGHVS, CDR2 FNYEAQ. The CDR3 bases are TGTGCCAGCAGCTTAGAGGCGGGGGGGAACAATGAGCAGTTCTTC. Amino acids: CASSLEAGGNNEQFF.

The chain combines TRBV27 with TRBJ2-3, with 9 bases fitting TRBD2. This CDR3 has 16 residues. Trimming at V came to 5 bases and at J to 6 bases, leaving 12 bases not matched to a gene. CDR1 and CDR2 from the germline V gene are MNHEY and SMNVEV (reference sequence). DNA of the CDR3: TGTGCCAGCAGTCTTACTATCCTAGCGGGGCCCGATACGCAGTATTTT. Translating gives CASSLTILAGPDTQYF.